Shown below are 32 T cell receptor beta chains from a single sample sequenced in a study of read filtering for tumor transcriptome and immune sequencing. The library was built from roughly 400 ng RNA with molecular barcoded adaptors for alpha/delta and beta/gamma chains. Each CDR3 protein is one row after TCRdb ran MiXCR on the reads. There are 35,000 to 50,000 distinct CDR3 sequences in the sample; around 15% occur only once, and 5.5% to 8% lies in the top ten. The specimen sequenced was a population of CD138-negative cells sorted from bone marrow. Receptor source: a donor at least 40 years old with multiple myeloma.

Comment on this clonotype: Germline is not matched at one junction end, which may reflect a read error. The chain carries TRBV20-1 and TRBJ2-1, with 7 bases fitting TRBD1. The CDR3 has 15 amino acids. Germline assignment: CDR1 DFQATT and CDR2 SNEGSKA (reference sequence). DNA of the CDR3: TGCAGTGCTAGCCCTACAGGGGTCTCCTACATTGAGCAGCTCTTC. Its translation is CSASPTGVSYIEQLF.

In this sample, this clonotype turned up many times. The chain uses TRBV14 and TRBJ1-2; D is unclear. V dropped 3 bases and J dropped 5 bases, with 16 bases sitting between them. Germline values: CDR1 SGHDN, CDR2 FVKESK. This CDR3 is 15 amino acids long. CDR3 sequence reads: CASSHVGKSEYGYTF. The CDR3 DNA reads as TGTGCCAGCAGCCATGTCGGGAAGTCGGAATATGGCTACACCTTC. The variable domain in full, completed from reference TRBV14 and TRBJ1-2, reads EAGVTQFPSHSVIEKGQTVTLRCDPISGHDNLYWYRRVMGKEIKFLLHFVKESKQDESGMPNNRFLAERTGGTYSTLKVQPAELEDSGVYFCASSHVGKSEYGYTFGSGTRLTVV.

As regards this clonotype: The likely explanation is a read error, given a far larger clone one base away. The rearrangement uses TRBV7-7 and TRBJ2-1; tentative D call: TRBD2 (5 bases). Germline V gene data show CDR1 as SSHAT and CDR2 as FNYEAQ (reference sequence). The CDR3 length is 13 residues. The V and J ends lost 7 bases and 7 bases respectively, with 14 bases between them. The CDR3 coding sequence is TGTGCCAGCACCCCGAGGGTTCTAAATGAGCAGTTCTTC. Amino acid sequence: CASTPRVLNEQFF.

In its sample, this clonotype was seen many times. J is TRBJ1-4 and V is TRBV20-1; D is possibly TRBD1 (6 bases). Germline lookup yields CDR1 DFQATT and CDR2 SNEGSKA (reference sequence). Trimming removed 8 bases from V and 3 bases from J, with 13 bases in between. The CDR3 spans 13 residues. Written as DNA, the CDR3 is TGCAGTTCTCAGGGGACGGCTAATGAAAAACTGTTTTTT. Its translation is CSSQGTANEKLFF.

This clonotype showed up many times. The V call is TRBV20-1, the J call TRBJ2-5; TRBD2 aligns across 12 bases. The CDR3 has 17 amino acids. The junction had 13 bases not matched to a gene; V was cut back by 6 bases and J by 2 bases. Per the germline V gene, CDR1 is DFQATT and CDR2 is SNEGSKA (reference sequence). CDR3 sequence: CSAVGPGLAGIQETQYF. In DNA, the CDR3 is TGCAGTGCAGTGGGACCCGGACTAGCGGGGATACAAGAGACCCAGTACTTC.

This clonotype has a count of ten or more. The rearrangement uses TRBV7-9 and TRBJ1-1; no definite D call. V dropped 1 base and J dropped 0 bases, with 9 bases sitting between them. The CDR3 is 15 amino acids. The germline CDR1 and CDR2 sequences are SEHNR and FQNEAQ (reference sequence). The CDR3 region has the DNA TGTGCCAGCAGCTTAGGCCGGGTCGTGAACACTGAAGCTTTCTTT. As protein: CASSLGRVVNTEAFF.

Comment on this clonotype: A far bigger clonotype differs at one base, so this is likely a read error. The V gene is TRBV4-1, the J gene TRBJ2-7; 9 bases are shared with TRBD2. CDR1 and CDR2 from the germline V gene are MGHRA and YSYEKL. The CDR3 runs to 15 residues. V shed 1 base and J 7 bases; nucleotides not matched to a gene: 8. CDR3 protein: CASSQVSSGVNEQYF. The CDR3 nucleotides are TGCGCCAGCAGCCAAGTGTCTAGCGGGGTTAATGAGCAGTACTTC.

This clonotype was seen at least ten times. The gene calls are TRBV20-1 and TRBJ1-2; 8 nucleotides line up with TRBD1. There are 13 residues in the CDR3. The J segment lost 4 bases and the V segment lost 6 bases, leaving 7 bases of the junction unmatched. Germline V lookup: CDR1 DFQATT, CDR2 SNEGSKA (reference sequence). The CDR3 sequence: CSARRTGSYGYTF. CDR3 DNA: TGCAGTGCCAGAAGGACAGGGTCCTATGGCTACACCTTC.

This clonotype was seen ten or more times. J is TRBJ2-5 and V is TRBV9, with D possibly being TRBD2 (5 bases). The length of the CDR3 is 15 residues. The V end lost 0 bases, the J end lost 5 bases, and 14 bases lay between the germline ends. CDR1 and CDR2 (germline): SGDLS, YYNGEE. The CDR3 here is CASSVVGGYGETQYF. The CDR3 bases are TGTGCCAGCAGCGTAGTAGGAGGTTACGGCGAGACCCAGTACTTC. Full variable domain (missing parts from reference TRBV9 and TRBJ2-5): DSGVTQTPKHLITATGQRVTLRCSPRSGDLSVYWYQQSLDQGLQFLIQYYNGEERAKGNILERFSAQQFPDLHSELNLSSLELGDSALYFCASSVVGGYGETQYFGPGTRLLVL.

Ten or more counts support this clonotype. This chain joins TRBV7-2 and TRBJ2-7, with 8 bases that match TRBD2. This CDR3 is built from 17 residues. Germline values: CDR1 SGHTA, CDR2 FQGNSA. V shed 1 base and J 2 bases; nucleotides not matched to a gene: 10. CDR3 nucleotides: TGTGCCAGCAGCTTAGTGGGACCCCCGGGGGGGGCCTACGAGCAGTACTTC. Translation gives CASSLVGPPGGAYEQYF.

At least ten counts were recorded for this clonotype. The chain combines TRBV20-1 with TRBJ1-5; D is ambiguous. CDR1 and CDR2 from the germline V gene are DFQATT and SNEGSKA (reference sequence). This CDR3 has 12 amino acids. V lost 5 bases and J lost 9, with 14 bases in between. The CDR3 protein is CSAAATTGPQHF. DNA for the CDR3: TGCAGTGCTGCCGCCACCACCGGGCCCCAGCATTTT.

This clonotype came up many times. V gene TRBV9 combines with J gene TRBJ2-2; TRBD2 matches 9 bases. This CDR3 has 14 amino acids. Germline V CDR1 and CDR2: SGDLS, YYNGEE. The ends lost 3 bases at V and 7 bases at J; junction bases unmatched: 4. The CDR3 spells CASSAGTSHGELFF. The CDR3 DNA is TGTGCCAGCAGCGCCGGGACTAGCCACGGGGAGCTGTTTTTT.

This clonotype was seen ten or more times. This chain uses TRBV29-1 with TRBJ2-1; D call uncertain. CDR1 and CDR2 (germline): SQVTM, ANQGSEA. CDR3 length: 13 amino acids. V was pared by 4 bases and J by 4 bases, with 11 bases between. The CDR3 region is CSVGVTSYNEQFF. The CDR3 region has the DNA TGCAGCGTTGGAGTTACCTCATACAATGAGCAGTTCTTC.

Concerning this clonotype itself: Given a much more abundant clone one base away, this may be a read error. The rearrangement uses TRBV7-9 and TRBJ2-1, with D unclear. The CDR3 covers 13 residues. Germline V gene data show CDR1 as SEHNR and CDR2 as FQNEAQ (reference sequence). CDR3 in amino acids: CASSLVRYSEQFF. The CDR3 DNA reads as TGTGCCAGCAGCTTAGTGCGGTACAGTGAGCAGTTCTTC.

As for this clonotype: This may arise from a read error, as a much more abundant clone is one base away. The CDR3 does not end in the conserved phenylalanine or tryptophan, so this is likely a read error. CDR3 in amino acids: CASSFKEYTEAFL. CDR3 DNA: TGTGCCAGCAGCTTTAAGGAGTACACTGAAGCTTTCCTT. The chain carries TRBV7-9 and TRBJ1-1; D is uncertain. V gave up 3 bases and J gave up 3 bases, with 8 bases separating them. The CDR3 totals 13 residues. CDR1 and CDR2 (germline): SEHNR, FQNEAQ (reference sequence).

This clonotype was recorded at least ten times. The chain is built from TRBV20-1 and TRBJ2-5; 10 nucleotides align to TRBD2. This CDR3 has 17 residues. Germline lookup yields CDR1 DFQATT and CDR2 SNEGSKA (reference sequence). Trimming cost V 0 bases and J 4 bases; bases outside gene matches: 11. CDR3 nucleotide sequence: TGCAGTGCTAGAGATCTTGAAAGCGGGGGGGCCGGAGAGACCCAGTACTTC. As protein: CSARDLESGGAGETQYF.

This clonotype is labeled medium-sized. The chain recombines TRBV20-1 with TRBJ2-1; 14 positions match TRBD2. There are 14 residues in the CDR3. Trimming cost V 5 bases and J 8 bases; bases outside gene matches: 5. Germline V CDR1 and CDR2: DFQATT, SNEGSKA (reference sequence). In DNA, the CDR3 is TGCAGTGCTCCCGGGACTAGCGGGAGCGATGAGCAGTTCTTC. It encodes CSAPGTSGSDEQFF.

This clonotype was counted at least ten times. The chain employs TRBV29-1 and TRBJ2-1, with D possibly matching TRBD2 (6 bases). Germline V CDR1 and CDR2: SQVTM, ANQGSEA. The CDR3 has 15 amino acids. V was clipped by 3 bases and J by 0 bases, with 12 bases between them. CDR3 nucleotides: TGCAGCGTTGATCGCGCGGGGAGCTCCTACAATGAGCAGTTCTTC. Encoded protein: CSVDRAGSSYNEQFF.

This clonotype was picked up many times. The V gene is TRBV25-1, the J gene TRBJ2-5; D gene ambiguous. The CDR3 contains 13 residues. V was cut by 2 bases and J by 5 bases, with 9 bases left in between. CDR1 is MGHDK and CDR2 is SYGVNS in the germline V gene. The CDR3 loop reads CASSEGPGETQYF. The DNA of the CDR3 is TGTGCCAGCAGTGAAGGACCTGGGGAGACCCAGTACTTC.

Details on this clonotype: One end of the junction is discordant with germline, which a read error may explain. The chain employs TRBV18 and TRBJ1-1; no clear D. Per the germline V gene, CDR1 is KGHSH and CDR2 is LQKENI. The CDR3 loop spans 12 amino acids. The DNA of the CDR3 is TGTGCCAGCTTACGACCTAACACTGAAGCTTTATTT. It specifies CASLRPNTEALF.

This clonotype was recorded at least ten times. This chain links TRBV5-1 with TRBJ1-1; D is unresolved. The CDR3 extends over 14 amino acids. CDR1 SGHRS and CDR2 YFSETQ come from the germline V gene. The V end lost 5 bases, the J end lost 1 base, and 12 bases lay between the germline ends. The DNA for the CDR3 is TGCGCCAGCAGGTGGGTCGGTGGGAACACTGAAGCTTTCTTT. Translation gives CASRWVGGNTEAFF.

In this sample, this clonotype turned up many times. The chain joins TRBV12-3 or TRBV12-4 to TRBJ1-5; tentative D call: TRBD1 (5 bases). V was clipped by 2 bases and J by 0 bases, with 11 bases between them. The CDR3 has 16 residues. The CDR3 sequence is CASSLQGSDSNQPQHF. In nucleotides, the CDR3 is TGTGCCAGCAGTTTACAGGGCTCGGATAGCAATCAGCCCCAGCATTTT.

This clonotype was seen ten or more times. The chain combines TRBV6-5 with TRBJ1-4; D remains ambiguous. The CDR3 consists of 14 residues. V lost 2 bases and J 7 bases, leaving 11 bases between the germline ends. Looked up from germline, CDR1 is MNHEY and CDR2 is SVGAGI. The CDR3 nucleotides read TGTGCCAGCAGTTACGGGCAAGAGGGTGAAAAACTGTTTTTT. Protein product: CASSYGQEGEKLFF.

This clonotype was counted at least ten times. Written as DNA, the CDR3 is TGTGCCAGCAGCTTAGAGTCCTGGGGGACTGAAGCTTTCTTT. Protein product: CASSLESWGTEAFF. The rearrangement links TRBV13 to TRBJ1-1, with a tentative D call TRBD1 (5 bases). Trimming shortened V by 1 base and J by 5 bases, and 11 bases separated the two germline ends. CDR3 length equals 14 residues. Germline V gene data show CDR1 as PRHDT and CDR2 as FYEKMQ (reference sequence).

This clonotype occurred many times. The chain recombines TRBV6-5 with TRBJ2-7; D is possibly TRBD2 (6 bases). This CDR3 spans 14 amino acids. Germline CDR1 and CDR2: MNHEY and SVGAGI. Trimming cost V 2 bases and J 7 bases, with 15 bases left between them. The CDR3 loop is CASSYILAEGEQYF. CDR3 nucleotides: TGTGCCAGCAGTTACATACTAGCCGAGGGGGAGCAGTACTTC.

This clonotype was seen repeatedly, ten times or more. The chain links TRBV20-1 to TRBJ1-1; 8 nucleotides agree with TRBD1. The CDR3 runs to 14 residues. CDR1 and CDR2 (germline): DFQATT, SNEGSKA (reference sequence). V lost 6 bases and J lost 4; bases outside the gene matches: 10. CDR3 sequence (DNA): TGCAGTGCCGGACGGACAGGGCGAGGCACTGAAGCTTTCTTT. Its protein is CSAGRTGRGTEAFF.

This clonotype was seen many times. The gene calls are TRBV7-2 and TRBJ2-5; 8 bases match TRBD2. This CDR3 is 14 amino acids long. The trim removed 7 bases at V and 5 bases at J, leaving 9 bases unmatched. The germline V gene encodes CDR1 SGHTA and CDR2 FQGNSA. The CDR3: CASTPRVAGETQYF. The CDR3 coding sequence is TGTGCCAGCACCCCCCGGGTAGCGGGGGAGACCCAGTACTTC.

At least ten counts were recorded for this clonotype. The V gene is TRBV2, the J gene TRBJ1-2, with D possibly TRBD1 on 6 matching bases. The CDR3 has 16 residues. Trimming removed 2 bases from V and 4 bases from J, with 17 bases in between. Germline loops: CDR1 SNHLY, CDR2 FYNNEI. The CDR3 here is CASSESEGDPLYGYTF. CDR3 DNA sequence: TGTGCCAGCAGTGAATCAGAGGGGGATCCTCTCTATGGCTACACCTTC.

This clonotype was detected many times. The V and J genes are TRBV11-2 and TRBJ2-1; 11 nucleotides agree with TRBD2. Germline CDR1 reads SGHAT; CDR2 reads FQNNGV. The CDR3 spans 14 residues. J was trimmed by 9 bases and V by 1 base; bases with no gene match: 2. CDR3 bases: TGTGCCAGCAGCTTAGTTGGACTAGCGGGTGAGCAGTTCTTC. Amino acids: CASSLVGLAGEQFF.

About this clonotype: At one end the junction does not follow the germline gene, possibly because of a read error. CDR3 nucleotides: TGCGCCAGCAGCCGACAGGGTGGAGCTTCCTTT. It yields the protein CASSRQGGASF. The genes are TRBV12-3 or TRBV12-4 and TRBJ1-1; 7 nucleotides match TRBD1. This CDR3 spans 11 amino acids.

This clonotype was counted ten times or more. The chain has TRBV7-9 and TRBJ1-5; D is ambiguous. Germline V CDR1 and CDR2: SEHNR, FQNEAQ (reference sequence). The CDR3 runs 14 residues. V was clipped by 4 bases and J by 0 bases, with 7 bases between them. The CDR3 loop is CASSSQASNQPQHF. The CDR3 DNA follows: TGTGCCAGCAGCTCCCAGGCTAGCAATCAGCCCCAGCATTTT.

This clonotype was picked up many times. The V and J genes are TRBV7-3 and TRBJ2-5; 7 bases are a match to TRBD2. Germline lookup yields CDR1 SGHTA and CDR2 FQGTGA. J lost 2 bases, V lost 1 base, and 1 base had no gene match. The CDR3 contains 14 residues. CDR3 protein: CASSLNGGQETQYF. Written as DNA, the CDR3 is TGTGCCAGCAGCTTAAACGGGGGGCAAGAGACCCAGTACTTC. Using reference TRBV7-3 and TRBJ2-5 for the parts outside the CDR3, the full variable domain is GAGVSQTPSNKVTEKGKYVELRCDPISGHTALYWYRQSLGQGPEFLIYFQGTGAADDSGLPNDRFFAVRPEGSVSTLKIQRTERGDSAVYLCASSLNGGQETQYFGPGTRLLVL.